This TCR beta chain was profiled in a study of blood T cell repertoires in COVID-19. The method was immunoSEQ multiplex PCR; TCRdb's version includes in-frame clones alone and lacks a portion of them. The sample lists approximately 60,000 clones, roughly three quarters occurring once. V was pared by 7 bases and J by 1 base, with 14 bases between. The CDR3 runs to 15 residues. Germline V CDR1 and CDR2: WSHSY, SAAADI. This chain links TRBV10-2 with TRBJ2-1; tentative D call: TRBD1 (7 bases). The source is a woman over 75 with acute or convalescent COVID-19. Material: peripheral blood. In DNA, the CDR3 is TGCGCCAGCACCGCGGGGACAGTATCCTACAATGAGCAGTTCTTC. It yields the protein CASTAGTVSYNEQFF.